What follows describes a single T cell receptor beta chain. Its specificity is not known. Produced via immunoSEQ multiplex PCR; TCRdb's table is partial and in-frame only. The table lists 70,000 to 95,000 clones, more than 80% of them singletons. The data were obtained in a study of siplizumab effects on memory and regulatory T cells. Whole-study findings and limits: Siplizumab significantly lowered the alloreactive sequences that could be traced to unstimulated CD4+ memory cells.

Input material: CD4+ T cells sorted from blood. The TCR originated in a human donor in good health.

This CDR3 reads CASIPSDRSNTGELFF. The CDR3 DNA sequence: TGTGCCAGCATTCCTTCGGACCGCTCGAACACCGGGGAGCTGTTTTTT. The gene calls are TRBV6-6 and TRBJ2-2; D is uncertain. Per the germline V gene, CDR1 is MNHNY and CDR2 is SVGAGI (reference sequence). The CDR3 spans 16 residues. V shed 7 bases and J shed 0 bases, with 15 bases lying between them.